This TCR beta chain was captured by sequencing in a study of CD8+ T cells in alopecia areata. Study background: Treatment of the treated patients consisted of oral tofacitinib, 5 to 10 mg twice daily. Treatment with tofacitinib (6 to 18 months) was followed by 6 months off drug.

A few counts support this clone. This same CDR3 is encoded by further DNA sequences in the sample. V dropped 0 bases and J dropped 4 bases, with 0 bases sitting between them. CDR1 is DFQATT, CDR2 SNEGSKA, per germline (reference sequence). The CDR3 extends over 10 amino acids. In each case, RNA was isolated and then reverse transcribed into cDNA as the sequencing template. Sequenced by immunoSEQ multiplex PCR; TCRdb stores in-frame clones only, minus some. The data contain approximately 190,000 clones, over 45% of them seen just once; the ten biggest clones take up about 5%. Treatment denoted: oral pan-JAK inhibitor, 5-10 mg twice daily. PBMCs provided sorted CD4+ and CD8+ T cells.

Specimen: CD4+ T cells sorted from blood, collected at week 24, from a patient treated with tofacitinib. The chain links TRBV20-1 to TRBJ2-5; D ambiguous. The clonotype was recovered from a human donor with alopecia areata. In DNA, the CDR3 is TGCAGTGCTAGAGAAGAGACCCAGTACTTC. It specifies CSAREETQYF.